This T cell receptor (beta chain) originates from a study of cytomegalovirus exposure and HLA in healthy donors. Study-level results: Solely CMV serostatus was available to characterize immune exposure.

Germline V CDR1 and CDR2: SGHNT, YYREEE (reference sequence). The CDR3 extends over 13 amino acids. V was clipped by 5 bases and J by 9 bases; unmatched bases: 9. The PCR had 60 Vbeta and 13 Jbeta primers. Sequenced by immunoSEQ multiplex PCR; TCRdb stores in-frame clones only, minus some. The sample yields more than 140,000 clones, 82% seen once. This clone was seen a single time. Its antigen is not known. The sequencing sample was made of PBMCs. This sequence joins TRBV5-4 and TRBJ1-1; 8 positions match TRBD1. The receptor was derived from a man aged 18 to 30 in good health and CMV-seropositive. CDR3 region: CASRSAGQDKAFF. The CDR3 DNA reads TGTGCCAGCAGGAGCGCGGGACAGGATAAAGCTTTCTTT. The whole variable domain, filled in from reference TRBV5-4 and TRBJ1-1, reads ETGVTQSPTHLIKTRGQQVTLRCSSQSGHNTVSWYQQALGQGPQFIFQYYREEENGRGNFPPRFSGLQFPNYSSELNVNALELDDSALYLCASRSAGQDKAFFGQGTRLTVV.